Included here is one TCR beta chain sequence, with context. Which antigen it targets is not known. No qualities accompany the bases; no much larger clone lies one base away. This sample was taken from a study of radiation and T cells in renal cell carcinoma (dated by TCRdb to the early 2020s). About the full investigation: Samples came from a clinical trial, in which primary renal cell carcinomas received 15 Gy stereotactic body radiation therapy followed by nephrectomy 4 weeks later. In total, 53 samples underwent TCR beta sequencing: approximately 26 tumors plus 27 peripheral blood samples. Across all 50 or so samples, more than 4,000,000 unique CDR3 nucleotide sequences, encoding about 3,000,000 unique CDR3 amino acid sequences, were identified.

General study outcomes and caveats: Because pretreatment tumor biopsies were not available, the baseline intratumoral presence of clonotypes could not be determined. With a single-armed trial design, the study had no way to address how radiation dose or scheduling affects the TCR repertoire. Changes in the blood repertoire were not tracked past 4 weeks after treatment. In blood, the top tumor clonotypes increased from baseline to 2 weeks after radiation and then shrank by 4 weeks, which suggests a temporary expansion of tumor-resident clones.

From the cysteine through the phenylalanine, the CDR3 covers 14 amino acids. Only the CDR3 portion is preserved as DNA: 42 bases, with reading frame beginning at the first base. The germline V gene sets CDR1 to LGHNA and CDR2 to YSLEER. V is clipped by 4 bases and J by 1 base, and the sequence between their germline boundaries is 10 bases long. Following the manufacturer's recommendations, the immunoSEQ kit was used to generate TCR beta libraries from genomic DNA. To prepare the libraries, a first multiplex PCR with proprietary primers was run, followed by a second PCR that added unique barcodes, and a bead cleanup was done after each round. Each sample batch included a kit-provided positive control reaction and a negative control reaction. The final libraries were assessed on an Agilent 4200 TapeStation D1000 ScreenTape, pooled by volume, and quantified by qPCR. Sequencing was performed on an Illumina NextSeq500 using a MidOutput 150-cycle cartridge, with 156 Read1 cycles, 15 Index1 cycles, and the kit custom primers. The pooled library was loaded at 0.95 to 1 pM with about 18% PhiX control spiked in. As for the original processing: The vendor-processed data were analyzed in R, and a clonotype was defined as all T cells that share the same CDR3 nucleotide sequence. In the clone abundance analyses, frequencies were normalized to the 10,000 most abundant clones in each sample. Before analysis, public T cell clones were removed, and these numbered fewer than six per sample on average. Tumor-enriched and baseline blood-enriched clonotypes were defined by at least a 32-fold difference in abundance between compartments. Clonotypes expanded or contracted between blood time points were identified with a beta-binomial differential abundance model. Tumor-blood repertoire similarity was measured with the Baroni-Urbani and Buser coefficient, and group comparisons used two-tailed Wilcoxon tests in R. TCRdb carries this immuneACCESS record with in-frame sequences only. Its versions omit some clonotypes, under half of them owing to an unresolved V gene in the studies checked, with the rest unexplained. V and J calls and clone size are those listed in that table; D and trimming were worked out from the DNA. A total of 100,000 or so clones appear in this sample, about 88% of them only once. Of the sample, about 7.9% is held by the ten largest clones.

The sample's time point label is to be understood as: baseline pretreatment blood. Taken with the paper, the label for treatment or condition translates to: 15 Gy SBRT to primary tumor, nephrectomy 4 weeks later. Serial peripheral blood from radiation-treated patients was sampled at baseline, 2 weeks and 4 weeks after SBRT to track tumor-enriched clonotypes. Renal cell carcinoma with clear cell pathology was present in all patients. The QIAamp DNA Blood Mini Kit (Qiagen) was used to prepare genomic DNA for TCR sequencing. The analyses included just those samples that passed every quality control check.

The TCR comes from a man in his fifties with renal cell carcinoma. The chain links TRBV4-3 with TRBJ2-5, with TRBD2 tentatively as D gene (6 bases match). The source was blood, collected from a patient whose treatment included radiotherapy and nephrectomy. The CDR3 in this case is CASSRGVIQETQYF. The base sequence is TGCGCCAGCAGCCGGGGGGTCATCCAAGAGACCCAGTACTTC.